The subject of this entry is one T cell receptor beta chain. Its specificity is unknown. Profiled with immunoSEQ multiplex PCR; TCRdb holds only in-frame clones, not every one. Among around 90,000 clones listed, around 86% were seen once. This specimen comes from a study of T cell repertoires and HLA-DP antigens. Germline values: CDR1 SGHDN, CDR2 FVKESK. The CDR3 extends over 14 amino acids. V lost 6 bases to trimming and J lost 0 bases, with 9 bases between them. Specimen: CD4+ T cells from PBMCs. The J gene is TRBJ1-3, the V gene TRBV14; D gene uncertain. This TCR was sampled from a man aged 45-60 years in good health and CMV-seronegative. DNA of the CDR3: TGTGCCAGCAGTCGGAGCGTCTCTGGAAACACCATATATTTT. This encodes CASSRSVSGNTIYF. Based on the CDR3 plus reference TRBV14 and TRBJ1-3, the full variable domain is EAGVTQFPSHSVIEKGQTVTLRCDPISGHDNLYWYRRVMGKEIKFLLHFVKESKQDESGMPNNRFLAERTGGTYSTLKVQPAELEDSGVYFCASSRSVSGNTIYFGEGSWLTVV.